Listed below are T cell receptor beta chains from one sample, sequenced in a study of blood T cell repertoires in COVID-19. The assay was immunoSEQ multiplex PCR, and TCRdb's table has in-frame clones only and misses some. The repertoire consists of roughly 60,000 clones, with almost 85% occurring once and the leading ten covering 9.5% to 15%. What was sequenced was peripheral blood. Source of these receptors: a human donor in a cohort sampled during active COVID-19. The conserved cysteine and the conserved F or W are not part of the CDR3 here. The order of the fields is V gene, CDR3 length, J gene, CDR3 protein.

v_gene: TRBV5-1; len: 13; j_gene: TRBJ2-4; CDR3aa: ASSWGQGGDNIQY
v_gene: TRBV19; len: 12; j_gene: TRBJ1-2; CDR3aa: ASSLGQGGYGYT
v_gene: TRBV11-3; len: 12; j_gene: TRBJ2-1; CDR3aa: ASSPTGGHNEQF
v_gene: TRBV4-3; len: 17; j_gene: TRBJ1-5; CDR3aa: ASSQDEGTGPYSNQPQH
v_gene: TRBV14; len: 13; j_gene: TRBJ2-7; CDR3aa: ASSQDLIAGVEQY
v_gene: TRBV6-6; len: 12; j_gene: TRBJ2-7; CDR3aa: ASRAPGQTYEQY
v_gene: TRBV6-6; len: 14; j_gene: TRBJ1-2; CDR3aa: ASSPRGGFENYGYT
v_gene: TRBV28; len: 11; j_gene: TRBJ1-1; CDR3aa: ASSLPGHTEAF
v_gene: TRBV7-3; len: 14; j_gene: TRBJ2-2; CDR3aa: ASRPGGTANTGELF
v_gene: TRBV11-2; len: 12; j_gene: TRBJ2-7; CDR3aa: ASSLSSGAYEQY
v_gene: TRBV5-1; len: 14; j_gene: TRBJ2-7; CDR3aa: ASSRGTSGSSYEQY
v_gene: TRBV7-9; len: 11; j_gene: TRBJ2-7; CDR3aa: ASIMTGLDEQY
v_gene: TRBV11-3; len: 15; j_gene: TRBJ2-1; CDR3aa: ASSPGTSGRAGNEQF
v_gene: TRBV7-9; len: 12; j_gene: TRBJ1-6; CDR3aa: ASSLNRWNSPLH
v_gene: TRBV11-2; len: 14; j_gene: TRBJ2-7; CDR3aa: ASSLGRLAGAYEQY
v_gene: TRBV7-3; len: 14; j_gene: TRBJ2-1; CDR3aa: ASSLRGSFSRNEQF
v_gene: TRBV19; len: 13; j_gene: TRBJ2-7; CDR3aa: ASSSGLAGHYEQY
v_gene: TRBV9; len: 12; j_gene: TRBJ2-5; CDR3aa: ASGGRPSGETQY
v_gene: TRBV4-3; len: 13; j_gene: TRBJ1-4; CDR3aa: ASSQEPTGKEKLF
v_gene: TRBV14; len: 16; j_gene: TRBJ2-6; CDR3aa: ASSPRGPLWAGANVLT
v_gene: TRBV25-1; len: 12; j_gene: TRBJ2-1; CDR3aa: ASSFAGEYNEQF
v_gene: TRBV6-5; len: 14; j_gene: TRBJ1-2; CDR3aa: ASSYSRRGLNYGYT
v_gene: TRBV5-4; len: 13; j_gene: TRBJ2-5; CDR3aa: ASSLGGSGGETQY
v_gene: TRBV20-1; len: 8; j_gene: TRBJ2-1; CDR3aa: SARRESEF
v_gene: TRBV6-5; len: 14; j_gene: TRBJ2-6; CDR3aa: ASSYLAPSGANVLT
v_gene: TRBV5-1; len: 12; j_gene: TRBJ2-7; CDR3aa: ASSSGTSSAEQY
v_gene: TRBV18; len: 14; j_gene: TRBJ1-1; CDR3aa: ASSPRLRTANTEAF
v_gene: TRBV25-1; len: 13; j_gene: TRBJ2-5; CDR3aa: ASSEYGGQQETQY
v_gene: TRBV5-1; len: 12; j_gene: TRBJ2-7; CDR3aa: ASSFDRVTYEQY
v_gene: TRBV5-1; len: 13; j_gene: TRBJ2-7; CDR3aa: ASSLATGRYSGQY
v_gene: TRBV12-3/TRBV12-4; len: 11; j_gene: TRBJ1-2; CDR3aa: ASSRDRAYGYT
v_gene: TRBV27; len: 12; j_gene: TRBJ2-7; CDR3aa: ASSFIASSYEQY
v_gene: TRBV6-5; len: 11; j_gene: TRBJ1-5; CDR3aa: ASKRAEGQPQH
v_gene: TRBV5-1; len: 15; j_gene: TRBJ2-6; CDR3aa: ASSSKREEDGANVLT
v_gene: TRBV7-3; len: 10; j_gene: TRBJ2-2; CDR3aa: ASSTERGELF
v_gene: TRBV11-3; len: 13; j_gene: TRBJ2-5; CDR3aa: ASSSNRGLGETQY
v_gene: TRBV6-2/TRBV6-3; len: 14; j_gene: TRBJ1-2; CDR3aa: ASSSADPYRESSYT
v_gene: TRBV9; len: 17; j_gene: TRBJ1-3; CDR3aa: ASSVAPGQGRFSGNTIY
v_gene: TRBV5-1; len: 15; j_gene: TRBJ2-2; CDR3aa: ASSFRSGRAKTGELF
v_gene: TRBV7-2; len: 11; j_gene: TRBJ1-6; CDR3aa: ASTGQGNSPLH
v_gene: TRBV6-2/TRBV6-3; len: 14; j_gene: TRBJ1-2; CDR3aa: ASSYSGARQGRGYT
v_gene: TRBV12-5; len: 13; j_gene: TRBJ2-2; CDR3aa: ASGSGQGYTGELF
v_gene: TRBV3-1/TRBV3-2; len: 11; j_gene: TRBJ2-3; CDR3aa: ASSQLLADTQY
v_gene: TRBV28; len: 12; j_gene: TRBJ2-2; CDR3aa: ATNRVTDTGELF
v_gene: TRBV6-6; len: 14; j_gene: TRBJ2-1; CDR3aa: ASSTRTGASYNEQF
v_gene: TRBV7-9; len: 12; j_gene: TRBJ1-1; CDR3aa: ASSARERNTEAF
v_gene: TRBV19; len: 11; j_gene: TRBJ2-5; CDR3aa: ASGTGVKETQY
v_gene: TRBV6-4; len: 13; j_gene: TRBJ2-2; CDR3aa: ASSVGGGSTGELF
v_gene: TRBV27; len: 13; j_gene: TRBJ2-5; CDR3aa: ASRHSGRALETQY
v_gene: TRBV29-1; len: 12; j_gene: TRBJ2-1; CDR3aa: SVERGTSYNEQF
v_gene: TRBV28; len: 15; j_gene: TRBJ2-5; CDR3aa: ASSFSSWDRDQETQY
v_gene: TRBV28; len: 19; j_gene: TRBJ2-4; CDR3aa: ASSLFGLSSGTSGRRNIQY